These T cell receptor beta chains were read from a single sample in a study of blood T cell repertoires in COVID-19. Here immunoSEQ multiplex PCR was the method, and the copy in TCRdb shows in-frame clones only, minus some. The sample has 150,000 to 200,000 clones, 80% to 90% seen once. Material for sequencing was peripheral blood. Source of these receptors: a woman in her 70s with COVID-19, enrolled during active disease. The CDR3 runs from the conserved cysteine through the conserved F or W.

TRBV28	16	TRBJ1-5	CASSFGGQGANQPQHF
TRBV5-1	13	TRBJ2-1	CASSFASVNEQFF
TRBV6-2/TRBV6-3	17	TRBJ2-7	CASSYGLAGGLSYEQYF
TRBV6-5	14	TRBJ1-5	CASSSRQLNQPQHF
TRBV5-1	15	TRBJ1-5	CASSLEGDRNQPQHF
TRBV7-9	17	TRBJ2-6	CASSLLSIPSGANVLTF
TRBV4-1	17	TRBJ2-5	CASSQDLDRGQQETQYF
TRBV28	16	TRBJ1-2	CASSSGGGFRTYGYTF
TRBV28	14	TRBJ1-2	CASSTGTGHYGYTF
TRBV5-6	14	TRBJ1-6	CASSTGQNNSPLHF
TRBV6-1	14	TRBJ1-2	CASSEYGGGYGYTF